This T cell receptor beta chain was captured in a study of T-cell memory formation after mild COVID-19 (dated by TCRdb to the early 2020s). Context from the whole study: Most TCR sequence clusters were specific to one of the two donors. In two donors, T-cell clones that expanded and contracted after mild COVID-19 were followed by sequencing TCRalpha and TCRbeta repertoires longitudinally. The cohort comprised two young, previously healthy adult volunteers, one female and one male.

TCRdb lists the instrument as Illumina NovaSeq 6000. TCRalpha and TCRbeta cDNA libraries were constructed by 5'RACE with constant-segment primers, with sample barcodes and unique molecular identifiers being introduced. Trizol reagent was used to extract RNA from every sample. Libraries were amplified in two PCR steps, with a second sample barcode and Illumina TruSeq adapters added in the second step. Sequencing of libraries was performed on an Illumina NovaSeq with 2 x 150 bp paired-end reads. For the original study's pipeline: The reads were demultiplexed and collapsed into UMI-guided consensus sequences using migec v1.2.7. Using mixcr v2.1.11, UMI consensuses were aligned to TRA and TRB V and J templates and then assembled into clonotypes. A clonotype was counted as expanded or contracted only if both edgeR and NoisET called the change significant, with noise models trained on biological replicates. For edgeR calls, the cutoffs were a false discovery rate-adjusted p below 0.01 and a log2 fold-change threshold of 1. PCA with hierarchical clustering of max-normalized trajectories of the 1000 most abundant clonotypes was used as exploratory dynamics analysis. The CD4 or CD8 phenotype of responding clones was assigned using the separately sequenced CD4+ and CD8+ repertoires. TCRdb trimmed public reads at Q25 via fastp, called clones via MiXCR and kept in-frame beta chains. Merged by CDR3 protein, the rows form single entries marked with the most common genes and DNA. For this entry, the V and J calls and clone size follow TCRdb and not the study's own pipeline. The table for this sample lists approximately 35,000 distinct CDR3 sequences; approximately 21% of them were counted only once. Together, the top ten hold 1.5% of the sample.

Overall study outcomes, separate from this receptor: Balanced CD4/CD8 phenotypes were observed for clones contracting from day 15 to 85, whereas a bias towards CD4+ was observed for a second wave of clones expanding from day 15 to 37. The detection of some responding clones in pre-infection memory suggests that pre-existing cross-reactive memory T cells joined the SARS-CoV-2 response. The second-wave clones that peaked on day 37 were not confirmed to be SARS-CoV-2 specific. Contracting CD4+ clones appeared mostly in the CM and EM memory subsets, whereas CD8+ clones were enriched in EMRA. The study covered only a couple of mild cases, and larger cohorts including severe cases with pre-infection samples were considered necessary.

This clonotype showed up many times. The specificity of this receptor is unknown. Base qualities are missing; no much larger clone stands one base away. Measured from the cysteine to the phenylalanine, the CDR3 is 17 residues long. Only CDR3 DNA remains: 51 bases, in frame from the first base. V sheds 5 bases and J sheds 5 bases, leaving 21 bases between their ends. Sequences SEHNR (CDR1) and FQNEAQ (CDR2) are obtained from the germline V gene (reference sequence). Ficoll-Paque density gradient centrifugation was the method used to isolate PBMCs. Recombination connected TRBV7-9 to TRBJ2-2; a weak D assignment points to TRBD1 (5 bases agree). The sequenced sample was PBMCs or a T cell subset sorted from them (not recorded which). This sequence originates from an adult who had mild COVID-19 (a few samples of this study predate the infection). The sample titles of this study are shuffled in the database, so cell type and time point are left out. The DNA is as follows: TGTGCCAGCAGCGAAGACGTGACAGCGTTCGGGACCGGGGAGCTGTTTTTT. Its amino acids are CASSEDVTAFGTGELFF.